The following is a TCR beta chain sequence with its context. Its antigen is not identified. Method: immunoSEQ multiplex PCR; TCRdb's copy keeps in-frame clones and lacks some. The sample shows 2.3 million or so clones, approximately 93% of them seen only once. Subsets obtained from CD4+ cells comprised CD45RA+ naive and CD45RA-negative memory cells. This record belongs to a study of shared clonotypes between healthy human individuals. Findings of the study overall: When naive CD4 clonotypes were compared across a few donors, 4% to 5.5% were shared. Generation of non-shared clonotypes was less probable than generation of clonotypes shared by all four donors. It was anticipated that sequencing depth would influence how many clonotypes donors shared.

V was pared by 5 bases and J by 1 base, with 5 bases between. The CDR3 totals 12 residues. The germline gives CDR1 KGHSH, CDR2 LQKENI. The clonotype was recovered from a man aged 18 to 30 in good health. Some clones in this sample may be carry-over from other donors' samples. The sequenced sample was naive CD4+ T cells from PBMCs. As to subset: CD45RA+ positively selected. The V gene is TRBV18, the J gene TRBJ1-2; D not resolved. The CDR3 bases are TGTGCCAGCTCAGACATTAACTATGGCTACACCTTC. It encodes CASSDINYGYTF.